This TCR beta chain comes out of a study of radiation and T cells in renal cell carcinoma. General study results and limits: From baseline, blood top tumor clonotypes peaked at 2 weeks post-radiation.

To note about this clone: What it binds is unknown.

The CDR3 extends over 13 amino acids. Trimming removed 4 bases at V and 4 bases at J, with 11 bases between. The germline V gene encodes CDR1 MNHEY and CDR2 SVGAGI. Repertoires were generated with immunoSEQ multiplex PCR, while TCRdb's copy carries only in-frame clones and drops some. Of about 140,000 clones listed, roughly 90% were seen once; the top ten hold less than 20%. The sample's time point: blood 4 weeks post-SBRT, at nephrectomy. Noted treatment: 15 Gy SBRT to primary tumor, nephrectomy 4 weeks later. This sequence joins TRBV6-5 and TRBJ2-7, with a weak D call TRBD1 (6 bases). This sequence was found in a woman aged 50 to 65 with renal cell carcinoma. Sample: blood, taken from a patient whose treatment included radiotherapy and nephrectomy. For the CDR3, the DNA is TGTGCCAGCAGTTTACCACAGGGTTACGAGCAGTACTTC. Encoded protein: CASSLPQGYEQYF.